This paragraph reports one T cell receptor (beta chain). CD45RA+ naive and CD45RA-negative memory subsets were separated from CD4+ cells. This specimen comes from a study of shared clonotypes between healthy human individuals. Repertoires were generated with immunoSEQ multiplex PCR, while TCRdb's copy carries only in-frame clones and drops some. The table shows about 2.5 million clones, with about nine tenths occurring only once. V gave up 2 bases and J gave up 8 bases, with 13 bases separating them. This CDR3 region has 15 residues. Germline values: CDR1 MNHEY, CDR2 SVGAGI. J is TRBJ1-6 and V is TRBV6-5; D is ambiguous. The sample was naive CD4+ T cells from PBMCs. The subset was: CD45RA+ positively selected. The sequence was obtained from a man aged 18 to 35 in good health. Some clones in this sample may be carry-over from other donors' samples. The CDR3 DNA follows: TGTGCCAGCAGTTACCCACCGAGGGTGGATTCACCCCTCCACTTT. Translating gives CASSYPPRVDSPLHF.